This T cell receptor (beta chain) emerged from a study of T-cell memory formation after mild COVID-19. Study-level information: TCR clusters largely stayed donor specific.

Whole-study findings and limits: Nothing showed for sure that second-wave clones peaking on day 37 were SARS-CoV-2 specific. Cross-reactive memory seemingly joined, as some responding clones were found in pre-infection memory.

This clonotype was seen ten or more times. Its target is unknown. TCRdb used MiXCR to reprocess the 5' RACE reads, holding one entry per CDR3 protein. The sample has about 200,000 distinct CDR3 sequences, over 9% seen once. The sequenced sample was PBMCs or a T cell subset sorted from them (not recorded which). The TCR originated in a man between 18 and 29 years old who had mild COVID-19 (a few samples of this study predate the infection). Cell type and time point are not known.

The chain's CDR3 is CASSQAGTSGLNEQFF. The DNA for the CDR3 is TGTGCCAGCAGCCAGGCCGGGACTAGCGGACTAAATGAGCAGTTCTTC. The chain carries TRBV4-2 and TRBJ2-1; 11 bases are shared with TRBD2. The germline gives CDR1 LGHNA, CDR2 YNFKEQ. V was pared by 3 bases and J by 7 bases, with 8 bases of the junction left unmatched. CDR3 size: 16 residues.